The 4 T cell receptor beta chains in this list originate from one sample, sequenced in a study of pediatric ulcerative colitis. The assay was immunoSEQ multiplex PCR, and TCRdb's table has in-frame clones only and misses some. The sample lists under 70,000 clones, around 87% occurring once. The specimen was blood. The receptors were sampled from a boy aged 5-17 years who was a control in a study of pediatric ulcerative colitis.

The chain uses TRBV6-5 and TRBJ1-2; no clear D. CDR3 size: 15 residues. Germline V gene data show CDR1 as MNHEY and CDR2 as SVGAGI. V gave up 4 bases and J gave up 2 bases, with 14 bases separating them. The CDR3 DNA follows: TGTGCCAGCAGTTCCCGGGGAGGCTCAAACTATGGCTACACCTTC. It yields the protein CASSSRGGSNYGYTF.

This rearrangement joins TRBV19 to TRBJ1-4, with D hard to call. This CDR3 region has 16 residues. Deletions cut 10 bases from V and 3 bases from J, with 21 bases between. In germline, CDR1 is LNHDA, CDR2 SQIVND (reference sequence). CDR3 nucleotides: TGTGCCACATCAGACCGAGCATTGGATCCTAATGAAAAACTGTTTTTT. Translated: CATSDRALDPNEKLFF.

The V and J genes are TRBV5-1 and TRBJ1-1; tentative D call: TRBD1 (5 bases). Germline assignment: CDR1 SGHRS and CDR2 YFSETQ. This CDR3 spans 18 amino acids. The V and J ends lost 0 bases and 5 bases respectively, with 23 bases between them. This chain's CDR3 is CASSLEGYSFLSLTEAFF. The CDR3 DNA reads TGCGCCAGCAGCTTGGAGGGGTACTCGTTTCTCTCCCTGACTGAAGCTTTCTTT.

J is TRBJ2-3 and V is TRBV6-1; the D gene could be TRBD1 or TRBD2 (6 bases each). V was shortened by 1 base and J by 3 bases, with 8 bases between the two germline ends. The CDR3 contains 14 residues. Looked up from germline, CDR1 is MNHNS and CDR2 is SASEGT. In DNA form, the CDR3 reads TGTGCCAGCAGTGAAGGGGGGGCAACAGATACGCAGTATTTT. This sequence encodes CASSEGGATDTQYF.